The 17 T cell receptor beta chains given below trace back to one sample, sequenced in a study of blood T cell repertoires in COVID-19. Libraries were prepared by immunoSEQ multiplex PCR; TCRdb keeps only in-frame clonotypes and omits some of them. The table shows 400,000 to 450,000 clones, with approximately 91% occurring only once. The specimen was peripheral blood. The receptors shown here come from a woman between 40 and 50 years old with COVID-19, enrolled during active disease.

The V gene is TRBV27, the J gene TRBJ2-2, with D unclear. V was pared by 3 bases and J by 6 bases, with 14 bases between. There are 15 residues in the CDR3. CDR1 and CDR2 (germline): MNHEY, SMNVEV (reference sequence). DNA for the CDR3: TGTGCCAGCAGTTTTTATCCTACCATGGCCGGGGAGCTGTTTTTT. This encodes CASSFYPTMAGELFF.

This clone was picked up one time. This chain connects TRBV6-5 to TRBJ2-5; D may be TRBD1 (6 bases). Germline loops: CDR1 MNHEY, CDR2 SVGAGI. The CDR3 totals 14 residues. Trimming pared 2 bases from V and 7 bases from J, leaving 14 bases between. DNA of the CDR3: TGTGCCAGCAGTTACGGACAGTCCACCTGGACCCAGTACTTC. This translates into CASSYGQSTWTQYF.

The rearrangement joins TRBV19 to TRBJ1-5; 8 bases agree with TRBD1. Trimming removed 8 bases from V and 7 bases from J; junction bases left unmatched: 13. From germline, CDR1 is LNHDA and CDR2 SQIVND (reference sequence). The CDR3 runs to 15 residues. The CDR3 coding sequence is TGTGCCAGTGGTGGACGGACAGGGCCGCGGCAGCCCCAGCATTTT. It encodes CASGGRTGPRQPQHF.

The V call is TRBV14, the J call TRBJ1-3; the D is unclear. V dropped 0 bases and J dropped 3 bases, with 6 bases sitting between them. The CDR3 has 14 amino acids. The germline CDR1 and CDR2 sequences are SGHDN and FVKESK. CDR3: CASSQEAVGNTIYF. DNA of the CDR3: TGTGCCAGCAGCCAAGAAGCGGTTGGAAACACCATATATTTT.

The chain carries TRBV9 and TRBJ2-3, with 9 bases matching TRBD2. Trimming removed 0 bases from V and 1 base from J; junction bases left unmatched: 12. The CDR3 sequence is 19 residues long. From germline, CDR1 is SGDLS and CDR2 YYNGEE. This CDR3 reads CASSVGIAGVGSGTDTQYF. The CDR3 DNA is TGTGCCAGCAGCGTAGGAATAGCGGGAGTAGGTTCGGGCACAGATACGCAGTATTTT.

This chain links TRBV30 with TRBJ2-1, with D maybe TRBD1 (6 bases). Germline V gene lookup returns CDR1 GTSNPN and CDR2 SVGIG (reference sequence). With 5 bases removed from V and 7 bases from J, the gap between germline ends came to 12 bases. The CDR3 covers 12 residues. In DNA form, the CDR3 reads TGTGCCTGGTACCGAGACAGGAATGAGCAGTTCTTC. It codes for CAWYRDRNEQFF.

J is TRBJ1-2 and V is TRBV30, with unresolved D. Between the trimmed V and J ends, which lost 2 bases and 5 bases, there was a span of 12 bases. The length of the CDR3 is 13 residues. Germline V gene sequence: CDR1 GTSNPN, CDR2 SVGIG (reference sequence). The CDR3 DNA follows: TGTGCCTGGAGTCCCCTCGCGGGATATGGCTACACCTTC. Its protein is CAWSPLAGYGYTF.

V usage is TRBV19 and J usage is TRBJ1-5; 7 nucleotides agree with TRBD1. CDR3 length: 14 amino acids. CDR1 LNHDA and CDR2 SQIVND come from the germline V gene (reference sequence). V lost 4 bases, J lost 5 bases, and 5 bases stayed unmatched. For the CDR3, the DNA is TGTGCCAGTAGTACAGGGGGAGATTATCAGCCCCAGCATTTT. Encoded protein: CASSTGGDYQPQHF.

The chain is built from TRBV28 and TRBJ1-2; D perhaps matches TRBD1 (6 bases). Trimming took 8 bases from V and 7 from J, leaving 17 bases between them. Per the germline V gene, CDR1 is MDHEN and CDR2 is SYDVKM. The CDR3 totals 13 residues. This CDR3 is CASRGGGRSGYTF. CDR3 DNA sequence: TGTGCCAGCCGGGGTGGGGGCCGATCTGGCTACACCTTC.

A word on this clone: Different DNA sequences within this sample yield the same CDR3. The chain carries TRBV7-2 and TRBJ2-7; TRBD2 agrees at 8 bases. V gave up 1 base and J gave up 2 bases; unmatched junction bases: 4. In germline, CDR1 is SGHTA, CDR2 FQGNSA. The CDR3 contains 15 residues. The CDR3, as DNA: TGTGCCAGCAGCTTAGAGGCGGGGGGTCCCTACGAGCAGTACTTC. It translates to CASSLEAGGPYEQYF.

V gene TRBV10-3 combines with J gene TRBJ2-5, with D perhaps TRBD2 (5 bases). In germline, CDR1 is ENHRY, CDR2 SYGVKD. Trimming took 11 bases from V and 5 from J, leaving 15 bases between them. The CDR3 has 12 amino acids. The CDR3 is CALGTGSETQYF. The CDR3 DNA reads as TGTGCCCTCGGAACGGGGTCGGAGACCCAGTACTTC.

The chain joins TRBV28 to TRBJ1-2; 12 nucleotides agree with TRBD1. The CDR3 has 14 amino acids. CDR1 and CDR2 from the germline V gene are MDHEN and SYDVKM. With 4 bases clipped from V and 8 bases from J, the junction kept 5 bases outside the gene matches. Here the CDR3 reads CASSSGQGAGGYTF. CDR3 nucleotides: TGTGCCAGCAGTTCGGGACAGGGGGCAGGGGGCTACACCTTC.

The V and J genes are TRBV3-1 (or the pseudogene TRBV3-2) and TRBJ1-1, with D unresolved. The CDR3 covers 14 residues. The germline gives CDR1 LGHDT, CDR2 YNNKEL (reference sequence). Trimming stripped 1 base from V and 0 bases from J, with 6 bases between. The CDR3 DNA reads as TGTGCCAGCAGCCAAGTAGCCCTGAACACTGAAGCTTTCTTT. Protein sequence: CASSQVALNTEAFF.

J is TRBJ2-3 and V is TRBV7-3; D uncertain. In germline, CDR1 is SGHTA, CDR2 FQGTGA. The CDR3 is 14 residues long. Deletions cut 5 bases from V and 4 bases from J, with 13 bases between. The CDR3: CASSLASYADTQYF. CDR3 nucleotides: TGTGCCAGCAGCCTCGCGAGTTACGCAGATACGCAGTATTTT.

This chain joins TRBV29-1 and TRBJ2-5; D is unresolved. CDR3 length: 11 amino acids. V lost 4 bases and J lost 5, with 8 bases in between. Germline V gene sequence: CDR1 SQVTM, CDR2 ANQGSEA. CDR3 sequence reads: CSVGQWETQYF. CDR3 nucleotide sequence: TGCAGCGTTGGGCAGTGGGAGACCCAGTACTTC. Based on the CDR3 plus reference TRBV29-1 and TRBJ2-5, the full variable domain is SAVISQKPSRDICQRGTSLTIQCQVDSQVTMMFWYRQQPGQSLTLIATANQGSEATYESGFVIDKFPISRPNLTFSTLTVSNMSPEDSSIYLCSVGQWETQYFGPGTRLLVL.

The V call is TRBV9, the J call TRBJ1-4, with a weak D call TRBD1 (6 bases). CDR1 is SGDLS, CDR2 YYNGEE, per germline. With 3 bases removed from V and 8 bases from J, the gap between germline ends came to 20 bases. CDR3 size: 16 residues. CDR3 DNA: TGTGCCAGCAGCGGCGGGGGCGTCGGAAGGAGCGAAAAACTGTTTTTT. Its translation is CASSGGGVGRSEKLFF.

V and J are TRBV19 and TRBJ2-7, with 7 bases fitting TRBD2. With 6 bases clipped from V and 3 bases from J, the junction kept 11 bases outside the gene matches. The CDR3 extends over 15 amino acids. CDR1 and CDR2 (germline): LNHDA, SQIVND (reference sequence). This chain's CDR3 is CASRFAGGRGYEQYF. In DNA, the CDR3 is TGTGCCAGTAGATTCGCCGGCGGGAGAGGCTACGAGCAGTACTTC.